This TCR beta chain originates from a study of metastatic and nonmetastatic thyroid tumors. Study details: Both malignant and benign thyroid patients supplied peripheral blood and tumor or nodule tissue samples, across which the repertoires of these patients were then compared. Study observations and caveats: Compared with benign nodules, malignant thyroid tumors were reported to have significantly higher TCR beta diversity in both blood and tumor.

The CDR3 totals 14 residues. Germline V gene lookup returns CDR1 SGHNT and CDR2 YYREEE (reference sequence). V lost 1 base and J lost 0, with 7 bases in between. Methods used by the authors: A papillary thyroid cancer distant-metastasis classifier was built from CDR3 differences across clinicopathological groups. TCRdb redid the clone calls on the PCR reads using MiXCR. V and J calls and clone size were set by TCRdb, not the authors. The data contain roughly 40,000 clones, over 10% of them singletons. This clone has at least ten counts. Its specificity is unknown. The entire patient cohort was treatment-naive prior to thyroid surgery.

What was sequenced was blood. The sequence derives from a male donor with papillary thyroid cancer or a benign thyroid nodule (not recorded which). Some clones in this sample may be carry-over from other donors' samples. The rearrangement joins TRBV5-4 to TRBJ1-2, with D uncertain. The CDR3 sequence: CASSLPEANYGYTF. The CDR3 coding sequence is TGTGCCAGCAGCTTGCCTGAAGCTAACTATGGCTACACCTTC.